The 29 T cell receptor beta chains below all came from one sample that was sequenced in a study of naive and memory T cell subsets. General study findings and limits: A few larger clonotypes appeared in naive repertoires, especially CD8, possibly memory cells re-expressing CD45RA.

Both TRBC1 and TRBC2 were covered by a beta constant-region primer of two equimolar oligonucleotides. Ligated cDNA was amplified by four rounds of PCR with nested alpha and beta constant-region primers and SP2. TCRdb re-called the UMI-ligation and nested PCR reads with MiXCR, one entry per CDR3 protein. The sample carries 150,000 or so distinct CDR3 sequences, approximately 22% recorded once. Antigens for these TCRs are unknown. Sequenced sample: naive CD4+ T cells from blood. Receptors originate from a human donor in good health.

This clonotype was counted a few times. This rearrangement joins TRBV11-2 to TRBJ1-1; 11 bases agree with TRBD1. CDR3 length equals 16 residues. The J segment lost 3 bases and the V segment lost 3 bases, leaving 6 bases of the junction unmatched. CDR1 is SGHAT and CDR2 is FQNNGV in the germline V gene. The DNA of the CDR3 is TGTGCCAGCAGCTTTCTGGACAGGGGGCAGCACACTGAAGCTTTCTTT. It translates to CASSFLDRGQHTEAFF.

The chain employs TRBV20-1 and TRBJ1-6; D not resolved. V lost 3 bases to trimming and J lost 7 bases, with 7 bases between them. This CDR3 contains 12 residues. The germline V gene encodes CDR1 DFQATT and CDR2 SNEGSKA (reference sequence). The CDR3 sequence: CSARGSNSPLHF. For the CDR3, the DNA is TGCAGTGCTAGGGGCTCGAATTCACCCCTCCACTTT.

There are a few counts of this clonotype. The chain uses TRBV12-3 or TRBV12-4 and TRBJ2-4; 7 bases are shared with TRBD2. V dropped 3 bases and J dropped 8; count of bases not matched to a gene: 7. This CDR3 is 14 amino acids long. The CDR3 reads CASSFGGSSDIQYF. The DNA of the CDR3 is TGTGCCAGCAGTTTTGGCGGGAGCTCGGACATTCAGTACTTC.

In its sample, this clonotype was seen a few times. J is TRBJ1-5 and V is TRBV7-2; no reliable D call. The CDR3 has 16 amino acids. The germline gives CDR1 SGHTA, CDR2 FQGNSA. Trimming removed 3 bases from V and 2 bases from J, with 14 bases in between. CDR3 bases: TGTGCCAGCAGCTTGGACTCTATGAGCCGCAATCAGCCCCAGCATTTT. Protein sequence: CASSLDSMSRNQPQHF.

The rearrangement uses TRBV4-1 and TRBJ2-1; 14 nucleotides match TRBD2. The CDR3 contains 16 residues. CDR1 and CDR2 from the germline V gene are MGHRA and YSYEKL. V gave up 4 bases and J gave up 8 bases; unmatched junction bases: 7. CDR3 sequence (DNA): TGCGCCAGCAGCCCCGGACTAGCGGGAGGAGAGGATGAGCAGTTCTTC. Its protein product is CASSPGLAGGEDEQFF.

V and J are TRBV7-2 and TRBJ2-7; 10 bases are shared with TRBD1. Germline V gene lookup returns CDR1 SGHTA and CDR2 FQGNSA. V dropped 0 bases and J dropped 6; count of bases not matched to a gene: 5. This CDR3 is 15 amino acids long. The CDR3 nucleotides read TGTGCCAGCAGCTTAGCGACAGGGGGCTTAGGCGAGCAGTACTTC. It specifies CASSLATGGLGEQYF.

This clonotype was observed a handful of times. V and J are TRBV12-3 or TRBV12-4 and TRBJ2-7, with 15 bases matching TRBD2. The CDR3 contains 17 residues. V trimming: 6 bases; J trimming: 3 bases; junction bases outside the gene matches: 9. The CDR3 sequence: CASSRTSGRASSYEQYF. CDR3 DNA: TGTGCCAGCAGCAGGACTAGCGGGAGGGCCTCGAGCTACGAGCAGTACTTC.

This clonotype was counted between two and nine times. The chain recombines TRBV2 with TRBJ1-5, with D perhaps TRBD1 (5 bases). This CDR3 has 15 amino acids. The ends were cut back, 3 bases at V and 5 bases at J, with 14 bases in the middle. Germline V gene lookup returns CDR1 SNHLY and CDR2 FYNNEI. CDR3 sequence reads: CASSDSTEGYQPQHF. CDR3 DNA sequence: TGTGCCAGCAGTGATTCCACGGAGGGGTATCAGCCCCAGCATTTT.

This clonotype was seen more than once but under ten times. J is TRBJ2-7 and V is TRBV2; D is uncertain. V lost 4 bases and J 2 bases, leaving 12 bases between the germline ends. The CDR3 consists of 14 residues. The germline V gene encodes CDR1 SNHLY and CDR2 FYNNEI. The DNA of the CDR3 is TGTGCCAGCAGTGCGGAACGGATCCCCTACGAGCAGTACTTC. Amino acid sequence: CASSAERIPYEQYF.

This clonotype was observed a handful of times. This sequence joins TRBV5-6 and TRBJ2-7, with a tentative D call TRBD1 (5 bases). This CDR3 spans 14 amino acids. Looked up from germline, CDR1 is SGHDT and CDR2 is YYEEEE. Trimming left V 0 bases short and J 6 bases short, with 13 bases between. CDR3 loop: CASSLANRGIEQYF. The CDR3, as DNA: TGTGCCAGCAGCTTGGCCAATAGGGGTATCGAGCAGTACTTC.

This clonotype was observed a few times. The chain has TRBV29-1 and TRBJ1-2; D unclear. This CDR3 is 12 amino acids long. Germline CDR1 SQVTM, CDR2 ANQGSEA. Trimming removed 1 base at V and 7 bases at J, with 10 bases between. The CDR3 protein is CSVEGFPGGYTF. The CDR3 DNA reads TGCAGCGTTGAAGGATTTCCAGGTGGCTACACCTTC. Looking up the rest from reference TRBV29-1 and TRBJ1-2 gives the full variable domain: SAVISQKPSRDICQRGTSLTIQCQVDSQVTMMFWYRQQPGQSLTLIATANQGSEATYESGFVIDKFPISRPNLTFSTLTVSNMSPEDSSIYLCSVEGFPGGYTFGSGTRLTVV.

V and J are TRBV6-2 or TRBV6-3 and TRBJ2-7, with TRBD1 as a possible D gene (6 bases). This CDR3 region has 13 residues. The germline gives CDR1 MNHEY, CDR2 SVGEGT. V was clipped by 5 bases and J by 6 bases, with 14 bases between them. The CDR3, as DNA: TGTGCCAGCAGTAACTACAGGGTTGGCGAGCAGTACTTC. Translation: CASSNYRVGEQYF.

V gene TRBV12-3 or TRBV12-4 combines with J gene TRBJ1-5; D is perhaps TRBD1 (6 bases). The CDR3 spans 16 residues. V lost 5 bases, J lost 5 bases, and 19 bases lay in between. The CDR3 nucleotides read TGTGCCAGCAGTCCCTGGGTGGGGGCAGGGGATCAGCCCCAGCATTTT. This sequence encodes CASSPWVGAGDQPQHF.

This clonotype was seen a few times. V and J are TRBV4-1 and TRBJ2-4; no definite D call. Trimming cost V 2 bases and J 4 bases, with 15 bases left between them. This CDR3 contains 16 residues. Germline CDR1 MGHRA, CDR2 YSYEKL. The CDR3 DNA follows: TGCGCCAGCAGCCAATTGGCCAGGAGCCTTAAAAACATTCAGTACTTC. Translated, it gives CASSQLARSLKNIQYF.

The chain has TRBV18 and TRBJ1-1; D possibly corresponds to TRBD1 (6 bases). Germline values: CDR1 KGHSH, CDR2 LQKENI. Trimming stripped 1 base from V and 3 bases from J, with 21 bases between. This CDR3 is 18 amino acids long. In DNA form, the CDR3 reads TGTGCCAGCTCACCACGGAGGAGCACAGGGCGGATCCACACTGAAGCTTTCTTT. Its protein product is CASSPRRSTGRIHTEAFF.

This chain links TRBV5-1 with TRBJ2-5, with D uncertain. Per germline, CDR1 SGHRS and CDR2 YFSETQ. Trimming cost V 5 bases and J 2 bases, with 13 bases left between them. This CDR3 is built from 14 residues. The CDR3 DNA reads TGCGCCAGCAGTAAGGCAGGTCCACAAGAGACCCAGTACTTC. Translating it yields CASSKAGPQETQYF.

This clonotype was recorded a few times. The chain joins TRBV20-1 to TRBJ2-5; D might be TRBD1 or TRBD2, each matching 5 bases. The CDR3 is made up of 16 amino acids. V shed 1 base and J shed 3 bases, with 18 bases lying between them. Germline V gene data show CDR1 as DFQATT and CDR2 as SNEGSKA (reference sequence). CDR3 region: CSARGGRIWGKETQYF. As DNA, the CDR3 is TGCAGTGCTAGAGGGGGCAGAATATGGGGGAAAGAGACCCAGTACTTC.

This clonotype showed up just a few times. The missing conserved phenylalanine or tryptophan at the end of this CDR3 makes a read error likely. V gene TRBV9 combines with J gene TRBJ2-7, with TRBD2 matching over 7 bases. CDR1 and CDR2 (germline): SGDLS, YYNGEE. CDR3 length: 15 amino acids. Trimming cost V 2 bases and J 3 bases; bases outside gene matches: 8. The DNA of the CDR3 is TGTGCCAGCAGCGTGGCGGGAGACAGCTTCTACGAGCAGTACTCC. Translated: CASSVAGDSFYEQYS.

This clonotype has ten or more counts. The DNA for the CDR3 is TGTGCCAGCAGTTACCCCGGACAGTCGGGGGAGCAGTACTTC. Translated, it gives CASSYPGQSGEQYF. V and J are TRBV6-2 or TRBV6-3 and TRBJ2-7; maybe TRBD1 (6 bases). V shed 2 bases and J shed 7 bases, with 15 bases lying between them. This CDR3 region has 14 residues. Germline CDR1 is MNHEY and CDR2 is SVGEGT.

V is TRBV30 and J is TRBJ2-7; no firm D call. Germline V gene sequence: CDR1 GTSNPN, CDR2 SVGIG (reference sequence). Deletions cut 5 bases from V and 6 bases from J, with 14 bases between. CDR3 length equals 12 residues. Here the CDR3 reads CAWLSGNTEQYF. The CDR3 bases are TGTGCCTGGCTATCTGGGAACACCGAGCAGTACTTC.

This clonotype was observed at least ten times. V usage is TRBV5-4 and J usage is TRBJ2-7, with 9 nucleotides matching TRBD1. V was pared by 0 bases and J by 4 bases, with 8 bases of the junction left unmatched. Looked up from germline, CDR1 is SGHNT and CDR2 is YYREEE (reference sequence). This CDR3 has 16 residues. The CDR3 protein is CASSLGLTGGGYEQYF. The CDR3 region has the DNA TGTGCCAGCAGCTTGGGGTTAACAGGGGGCGGGTACGAGCAGTACTTC.

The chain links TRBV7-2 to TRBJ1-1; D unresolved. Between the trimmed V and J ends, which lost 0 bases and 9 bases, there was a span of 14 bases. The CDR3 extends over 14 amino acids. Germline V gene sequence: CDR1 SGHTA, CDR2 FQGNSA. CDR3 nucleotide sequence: TGTGCCAGCAGCTTAGCGCGTATGGCCGGCCAAGCTTTCTTT. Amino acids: CASSLARMAGQAFF.

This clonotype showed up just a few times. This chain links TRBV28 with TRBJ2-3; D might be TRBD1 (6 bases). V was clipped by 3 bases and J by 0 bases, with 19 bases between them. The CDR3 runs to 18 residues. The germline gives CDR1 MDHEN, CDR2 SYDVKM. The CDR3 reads CASSFFGTQRFSTDTQYF. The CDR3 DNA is TGTGCCAGCAGTTTTTTTGGGACACAGCGATTTAGCACAGATACGCAGTATTTT.

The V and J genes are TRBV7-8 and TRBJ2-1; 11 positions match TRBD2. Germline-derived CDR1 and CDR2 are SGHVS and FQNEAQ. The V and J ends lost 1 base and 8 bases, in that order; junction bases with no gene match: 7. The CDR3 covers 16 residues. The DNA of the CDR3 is TGTGCCAGCAGCTTAGGGGGGGCTAGCGGGAGGTATGAGCAGTTCTTC. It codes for CASSLGGASGRYEQFF.

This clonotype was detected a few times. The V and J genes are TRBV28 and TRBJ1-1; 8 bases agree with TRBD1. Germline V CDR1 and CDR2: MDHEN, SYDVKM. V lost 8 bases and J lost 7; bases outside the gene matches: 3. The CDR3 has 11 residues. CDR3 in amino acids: CASLDRGEAFF. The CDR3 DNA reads TGTGCCAGCCTCGACAGGGGTGAAGCTTTCTTT.

Written as DNA, the CDR3 is TGTGCCAGCAGTGGTTGGGGTCCCAATCAGCCCCAGCATTTT. Residues: CASSGWGPNQPQHF. This chain uses TRBV12-3 or TRBV12-4 with TRBJ1-5; unclear D gene. The CDR3 is made up of 14 amino acids. V lost 5 bases to trimming and J lost 3 bases, with 11 bases between them.

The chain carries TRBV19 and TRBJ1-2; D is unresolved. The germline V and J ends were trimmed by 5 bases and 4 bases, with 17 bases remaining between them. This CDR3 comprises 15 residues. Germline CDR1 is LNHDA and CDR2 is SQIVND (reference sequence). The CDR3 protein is CASSGERPLGYGYTF. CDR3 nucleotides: TGTGCCAGTAGTGGAGAAAGACCCCTGGGCTATGGCTACACCTTC. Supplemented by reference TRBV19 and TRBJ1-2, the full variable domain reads DGGITQSPKYLFRKEGQNVTLSCEQNLNHDAMYWYRQDPGQGLRLIYYSQIVNDFQKGDIAEGYSVSREKKESFPLTVTSAQKNPTAFYLCASSGERPLGYGYTFGSGTRLTVV.

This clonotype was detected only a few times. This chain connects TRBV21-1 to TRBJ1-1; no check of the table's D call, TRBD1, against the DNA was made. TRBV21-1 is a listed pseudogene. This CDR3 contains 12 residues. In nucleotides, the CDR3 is TGTGCCAGAGGGACAGGGGCCACTGAAGCTTTCTTT. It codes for CARGTGATEAFF.

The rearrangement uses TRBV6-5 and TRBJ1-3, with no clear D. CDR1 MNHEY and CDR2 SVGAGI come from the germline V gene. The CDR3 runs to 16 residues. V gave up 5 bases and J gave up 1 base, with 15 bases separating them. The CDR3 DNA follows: TGTGCCAGCAGTCTCGGGCGGGGTGGTTCTGGAAACACCATATATTTT. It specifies CASSLGRGGSGNTIYF.